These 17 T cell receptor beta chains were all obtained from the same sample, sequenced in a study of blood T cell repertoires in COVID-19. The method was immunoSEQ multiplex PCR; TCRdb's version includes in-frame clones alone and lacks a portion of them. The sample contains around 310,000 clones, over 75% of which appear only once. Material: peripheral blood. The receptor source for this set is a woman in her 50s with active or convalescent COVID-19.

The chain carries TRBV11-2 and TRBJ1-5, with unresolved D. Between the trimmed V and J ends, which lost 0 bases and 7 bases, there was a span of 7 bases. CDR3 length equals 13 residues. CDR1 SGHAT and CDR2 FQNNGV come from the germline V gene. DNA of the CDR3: TGTGCCAGCAGCTTAGATCTAAAACAGCCCCAGCATTTT. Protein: CASSLDLKQPQHF.

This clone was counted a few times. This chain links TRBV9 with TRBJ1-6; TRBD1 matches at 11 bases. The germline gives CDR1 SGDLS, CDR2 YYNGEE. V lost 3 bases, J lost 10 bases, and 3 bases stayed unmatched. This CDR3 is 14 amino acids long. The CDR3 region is CASSAGTGGSPLHF. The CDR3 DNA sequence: TGTGCCAGCAGCGCCGGGACAGGGGGATCACCCCTCCACTTT.

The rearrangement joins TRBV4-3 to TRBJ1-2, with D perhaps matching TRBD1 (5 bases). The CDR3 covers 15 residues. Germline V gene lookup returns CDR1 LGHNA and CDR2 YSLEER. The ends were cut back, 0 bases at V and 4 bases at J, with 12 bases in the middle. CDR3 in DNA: TGCGCCAGCAGCCAAGATAGGGGCCAGGGCTATGGCTACACCTTC. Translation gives CASSQDRGQGYGYTF.

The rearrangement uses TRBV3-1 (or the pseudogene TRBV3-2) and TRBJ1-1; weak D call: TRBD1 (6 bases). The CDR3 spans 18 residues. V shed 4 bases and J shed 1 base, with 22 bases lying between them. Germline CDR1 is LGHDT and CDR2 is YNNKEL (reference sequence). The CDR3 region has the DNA TGTGCCAGCAGCCGACAGGTTCTCCGGGACCGAGGGAACACTGAAGCTTTCTTT. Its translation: CASSRQVLRDRGNTEAFF.

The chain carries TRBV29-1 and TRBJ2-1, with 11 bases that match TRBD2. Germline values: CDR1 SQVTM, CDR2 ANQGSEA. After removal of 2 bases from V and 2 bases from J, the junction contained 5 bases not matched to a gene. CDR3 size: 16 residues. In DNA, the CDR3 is TGCAGCGTTGAAAACCCTAGCGGGGGGACCTACAATGAGCAGTTCTTC. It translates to CSVENPSGGTYNEQFF.

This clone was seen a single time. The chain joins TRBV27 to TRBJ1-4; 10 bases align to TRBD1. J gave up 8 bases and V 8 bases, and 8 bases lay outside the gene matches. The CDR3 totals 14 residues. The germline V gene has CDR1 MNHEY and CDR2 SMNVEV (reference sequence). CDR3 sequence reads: CASGTGEGWEKLFF. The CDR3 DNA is TGTGCCAGCGGGACAGGGGAGGGTTGGGAAAAACTGTTTTTT.

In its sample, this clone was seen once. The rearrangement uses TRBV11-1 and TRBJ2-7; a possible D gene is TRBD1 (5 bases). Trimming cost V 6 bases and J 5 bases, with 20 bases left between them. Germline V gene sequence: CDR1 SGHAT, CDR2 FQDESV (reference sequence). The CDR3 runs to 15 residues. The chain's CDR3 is CASRFHGLPGNEQYF. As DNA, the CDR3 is TGTGCCAGCAGGTTTCATGGTTTACCAGGGAACGAGCAGTACTTC.

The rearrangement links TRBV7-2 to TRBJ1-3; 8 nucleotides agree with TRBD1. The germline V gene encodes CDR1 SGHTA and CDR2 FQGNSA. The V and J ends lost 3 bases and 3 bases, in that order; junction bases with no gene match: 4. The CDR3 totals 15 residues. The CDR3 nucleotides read TGTGCCAGCAGCTTCACTGGACAGGGTGGAAACACCATATATTTT. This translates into CASSFTGQGGNTIYF.

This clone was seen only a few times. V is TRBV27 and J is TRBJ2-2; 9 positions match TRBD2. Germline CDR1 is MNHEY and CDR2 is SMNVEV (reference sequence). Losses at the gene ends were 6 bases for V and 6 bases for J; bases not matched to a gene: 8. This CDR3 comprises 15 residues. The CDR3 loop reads CASRPRLAEAGELFF. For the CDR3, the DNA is TGTGCCAGCAGGCCCAGACTAGCGGAGGCCGGGGAGCTGTTTTTT.

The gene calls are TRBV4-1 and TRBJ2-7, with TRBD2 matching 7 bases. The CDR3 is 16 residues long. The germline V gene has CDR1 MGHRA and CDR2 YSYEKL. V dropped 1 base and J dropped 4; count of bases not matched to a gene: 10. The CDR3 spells CASSQVGGSRSYEQYF. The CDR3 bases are TGCGCCAGCAGCCAAGTGGGCGGGAGTCGTAGTTACGAGCAGTACTTC.

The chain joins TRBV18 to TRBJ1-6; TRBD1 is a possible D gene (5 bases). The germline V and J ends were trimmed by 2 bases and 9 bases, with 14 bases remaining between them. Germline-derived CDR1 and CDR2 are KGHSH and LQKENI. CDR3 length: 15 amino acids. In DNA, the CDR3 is TGTGCCAGCTCACCAATTCTAGGGGCCGGTTCACCCCTCCACTTT. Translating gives CASSPILGAGSPLHF.

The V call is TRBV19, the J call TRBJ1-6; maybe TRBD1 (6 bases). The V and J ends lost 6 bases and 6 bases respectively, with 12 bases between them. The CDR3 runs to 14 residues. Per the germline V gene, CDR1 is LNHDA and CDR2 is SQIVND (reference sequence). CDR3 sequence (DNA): TGTGCCAGTAGCGGTACAGGGAGTAATTCACCCCTCCACTTT. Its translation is CASSGTGSNSPLHF.

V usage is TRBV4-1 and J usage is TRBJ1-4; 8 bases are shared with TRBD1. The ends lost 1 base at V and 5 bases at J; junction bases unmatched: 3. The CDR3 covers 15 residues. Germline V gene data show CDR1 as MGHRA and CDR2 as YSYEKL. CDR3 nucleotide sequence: TGCGCCAGCAGCCAAGGGACAGGGTTAAATGAAAAACTGTTTTTT. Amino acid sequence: CASSQGTGLNEKLFF.

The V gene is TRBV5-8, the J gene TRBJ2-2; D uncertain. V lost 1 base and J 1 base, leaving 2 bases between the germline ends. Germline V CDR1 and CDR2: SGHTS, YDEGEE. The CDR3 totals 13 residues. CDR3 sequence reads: CASSLQNTGELFF. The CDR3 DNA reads TGTGCCAGCAGCTTGCAGAACACCGGGGAGCTGTTTTTT.

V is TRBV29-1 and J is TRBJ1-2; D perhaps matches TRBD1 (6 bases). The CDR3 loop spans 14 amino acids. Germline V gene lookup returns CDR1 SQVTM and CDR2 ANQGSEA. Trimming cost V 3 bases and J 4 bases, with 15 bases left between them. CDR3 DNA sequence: TGCAGCGTTGACCCCAGGGGCATTGGCTATGGCTACACCTTC. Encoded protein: CSVDPRGIGYGYTF.

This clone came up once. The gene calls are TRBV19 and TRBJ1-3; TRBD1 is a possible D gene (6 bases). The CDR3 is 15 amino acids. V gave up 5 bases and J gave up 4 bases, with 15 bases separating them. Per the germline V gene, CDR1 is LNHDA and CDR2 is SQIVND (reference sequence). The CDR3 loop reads CASSWAGARGNTIYF. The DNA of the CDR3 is TGTGCCAGTAGTTGGGCAGGGGCGAGAGGAAACACCATATATTTT.

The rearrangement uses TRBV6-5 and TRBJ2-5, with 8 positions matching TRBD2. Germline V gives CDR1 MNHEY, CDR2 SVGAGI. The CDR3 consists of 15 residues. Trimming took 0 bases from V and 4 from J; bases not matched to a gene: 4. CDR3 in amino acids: CASSYSTLAGETQYF. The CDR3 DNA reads TGTGCCAGCAGTTACTCGACGCTAGCGGGAGAGACCCAGTACTTC.